This TCR beta chain was obtained from a study of T cells in Graves' hyperthyroidism and ophthalmopathy. Study-wide results and caveats: Expanded thyroid clonotypes (above 0.001) were mostly also found in blood.

The CDR3 regions of TCR beta were amplified from RNA transcripts. The HTBI primer set was used in a first-round RT-PCR of the TCR CDR3. MiXCR, applied by TCRdb to the multiplex PCR reads, yields one record per CDR3 protein. Seen here are about 360,000 distinct CDR3 sequences, approximately 14% observed once, and the top ten hold around a quarter. Only a few counts were recorded for this clonotype. Its antigen remains unknown. Germline V lookup: CDR1 SGHAT, CDR2 FQNNGV. The ends lost 4 bases at V and 3 bases at J; junction bases unmatched: 8. The CDR3 has 15 amino acids. The clonotype was recovered from a woman aged 18-29 years with Graves' hyperthyroidism that later progressed to Graves' ophthalmopathy. Material for sequencing was blood. The rearrangement joins TRBV11-2 to TRBJ2-7; 8 bases fit TRBD2. The CDR3 bases are TGTGCCAGCAGCTCCCCCGGGACTAGGGTCTACGAGCAGTACTTC. As protein: CASSSPGTRVYEQYF.